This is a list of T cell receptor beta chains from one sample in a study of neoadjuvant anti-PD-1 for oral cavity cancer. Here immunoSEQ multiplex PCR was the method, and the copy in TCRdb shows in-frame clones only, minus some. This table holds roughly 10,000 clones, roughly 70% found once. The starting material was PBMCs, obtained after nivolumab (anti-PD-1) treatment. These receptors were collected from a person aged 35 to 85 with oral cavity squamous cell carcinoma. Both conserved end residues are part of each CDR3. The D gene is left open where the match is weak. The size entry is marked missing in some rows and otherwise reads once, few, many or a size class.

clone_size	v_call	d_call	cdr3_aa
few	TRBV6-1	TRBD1	CASSDGTGSGYTF
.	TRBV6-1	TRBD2	CASITGGFDNEQFF
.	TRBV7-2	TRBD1	CASSLRNRGPYEQYF
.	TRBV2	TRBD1	CASSEPQQGAAYNSPLHF
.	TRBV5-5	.	CASRTNIQEYQPQHF
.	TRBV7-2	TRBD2	CASSSPSGGAEQYF
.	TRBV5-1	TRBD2	CASSPGLAGTNEQFF
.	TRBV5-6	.	CASSLVRSSYNSPLHF
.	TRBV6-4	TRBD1	CASSDRTGSNEQFF
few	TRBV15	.	CATSRDPGETQYF
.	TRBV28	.	CASSSGGGPNQPQHF
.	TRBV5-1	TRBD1	CASSLAQGARGELFF
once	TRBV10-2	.	CASSELPGTYNSPLHF
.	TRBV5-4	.	CASSPNGQPQETQYF
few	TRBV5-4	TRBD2	CASSHSGRHTGELFF
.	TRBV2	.	CASSLRRGPDTQYF
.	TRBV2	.	CASSLQISYEQYF
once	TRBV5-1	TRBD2	CASSFLGLAGENEQYF
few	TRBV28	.	CASSYGEQFF
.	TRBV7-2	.	CASSLGRTEQYF